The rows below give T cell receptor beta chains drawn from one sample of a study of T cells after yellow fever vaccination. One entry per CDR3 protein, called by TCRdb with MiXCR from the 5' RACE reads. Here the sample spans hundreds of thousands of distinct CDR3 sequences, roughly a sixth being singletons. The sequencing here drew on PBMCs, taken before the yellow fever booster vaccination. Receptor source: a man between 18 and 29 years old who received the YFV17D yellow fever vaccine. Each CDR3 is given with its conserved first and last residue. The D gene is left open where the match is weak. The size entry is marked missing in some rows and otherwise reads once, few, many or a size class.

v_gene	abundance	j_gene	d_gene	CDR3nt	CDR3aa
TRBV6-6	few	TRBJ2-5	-	TGTGCCAGCAGTTTTCGGGCCTCGGGAGAGACCCAGTACTTC	CASSFRASGETQYF
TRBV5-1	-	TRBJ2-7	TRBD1	TGCGCCAGCAGCGGGACAGGTCCCTCCTACGAGCAGTACTTC	CASSGTGPSYEQYF
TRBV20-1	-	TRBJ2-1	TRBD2	TGCAGTGCTACCAACGGGACTAGCCTCAATGAGCAGTTCTTC	CSATNGTSLNEQFF
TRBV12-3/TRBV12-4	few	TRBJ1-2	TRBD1	TGTGCCAGCAGCCATGACAGGGGCGGTGGCTACACCTTC	CASSHDRGGGYTF
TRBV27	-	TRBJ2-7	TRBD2	TGTGCCAGCGGCGATCGGGGGGATGAGCAGTACTTC	CASGDRGDEQYF
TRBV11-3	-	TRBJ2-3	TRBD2	TGTGCCAGCAGCGCTAGCGGGGGCCCTCGTAATACGCAGTATTTT	CASSASGGPRNTQYF
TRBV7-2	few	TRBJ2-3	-	TGTGCCAGCAGCTTTGCCCAACGAGGCACAGATACGCAGTATTTT	CASSFAQRGTDTQYF
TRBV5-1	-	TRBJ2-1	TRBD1	TGCGCCAGCAGCGTGACAGGGTTAGTGTCGCAGTTCTTC	CASSVTGLVSQFF
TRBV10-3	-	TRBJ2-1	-	TGTGCCATCAGTGCCTCACTAGCCGCCGTGTCCTACAATGAGCAGTTCTTC	CAISASLAAVSYNEQFF
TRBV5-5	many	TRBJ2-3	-	TGTGCCAGCAGCTTAGGAGGTCAGGTTACGCAGTATTTT	CASSLGGQVTQYF
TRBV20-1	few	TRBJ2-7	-	TGCAGTGCTACCAGGACCTCCTACGAGCAGTACTTC	CSATRTSYEQYF